These 20 T cell receptor beta chains were sequenced from one sample in a study of cytomegalovirus exposure and HLA in healthy donors. Amplification used 60 Vbeta primers and 13 Jbeta primers. TCRdb's table, derived via immunoSEQ multiplex PCR, lists solely in-frame clones and lacks some. The sample gives 100,000 to 150,000 clones, 74% of which show up once; around 5.5% is in the top ten. What was sequenced was PBMCs. All receptors derive from a woman in her 50s in good health and CMV-seropositive.

This sequence joins TRBV2 and TRBJ2-5; D gene unclear. The CDR3 runs 12 residues. Trimming removed 7 bases at V and 2 bases at J, with 8 bases between. Germline V CDR1 and CDR2: SNHLY, FYNNEI. The CDR3 protein is CASTAIQETQYF. The CDR3 region has the DNA TGTGCCAGCACAGCGATTCAAGAGACCCAGTACTTC.

This clone occurred a few times. The chain couples TRBV6-1 to TRBJ1-5; a weak D match, TRBD1 (6 bases). There are 15 residues in the CDR3. Germline V gene sequence: CDR1 MNHNS, CDR2 SASEGT. Between the trimmed V and J ends, which lost 7 bases and 5 bases, there was a span of 18 bases. CDR3 nucleotide sequence: TGTGCCAGCACCCCCAGACAGGTTGAGGATCAGCCCCAGCATTTT. This translates into CASTPRQVEDQPQHF.

This clone was observed a few times. This sequence joins TRBV6-1 and TRBJ2-7; TRBD1 agrees at 8 bases. Germline trimming cut 0 bases from V and 2 bases from J; bases unmatched to any gene: 6. This CDR3 contains 16 residues. Looked up from germline, CDR1 is MNHNS and CDR2 is SASEGT. CDR3 amino acids: CASSEARTGTPYEQYF. Here the CDR3 DNA reads TGTGCCAGCAGTGAAGCCCGGACAGGGACCCCCTACGAGCAGTACTTC.

The J gene is TRBJ2-3, the V gene TRBV29-1; TRBD2 matches at 11 bases. With 4 bases clipped from V and 2 bases from J, the junction kept 2 bases outside the gene matches. The CDR3 is made up of 14 amino acids. Germline V gene data show CDR1 as SQVTM and CDR2 as ANQGSEA. The CDR3 sequence is CSVGLAGNTDTQYF. The CDR3 DNA follows: TGCAGCGTTGGACTAGCGGGGAACACAGATACGCAGTATTTT.

The V call is TRBV10-3, the J call TRBJ2-7; 7 bases align to TRBD1. The length of the CDR3 is 12 residues. V trimming: 4 bases; J trimming: 4 bases; junction bases outside the gene matches: 1. CDR1 ENHRY and CDR2 SYGVKD come from the germline V gene. The CDR3 loop is CAISVTGYEQYF. Here the CDR3 DNA reads TGTGCCATCAGTGTGACAGGGTACGAGCAGTACTTC.

The rearrangement links TRBV4-3 to TRBJ1-2, with TRBD1 matching over 7 bases. Germline loops: CDR1 LGHNA, CDR2 YSLEER. J was trimmed by 7 bases and V by 5 bases; bases with no gene match: 10. The CDR3 runs to 14 residues. DNA for the CDR3: TGCGCCAGCAGCAAAAACGACAGGGTTGGTGGCTACACCTTC. Its protein is CASSKNDRVGGYTF.

A word on this clone: The same CDR3 can be traced to other DNA sequences in this sample. The J gene is TRBJ2-7, the V gene TRBV7-9, with TRBD1 matching over 8 bases. Germline assignment: CDR1 SEHNR and CDR2 FQNEAQ (reference sequence). The CDR3 spans 14 residues. Trimming took 1 base from V and 3 from J; bases not matched to a gene: 2. The CDR3 loop reads CASSLGTGSYEQYF. CDR3 in DNA: TGTGCCAGCAGCTTAGGGACAGGGAGCTACGAGCAGTACTTC.

In this sample, this clone turned up once. V and J are TRBV18 and TRBJ1-3, with unresolved D. Germline values: CDR1 KGHSH, CDR2 LQKENI. V lost 8 bases, J lost 8 bases, and 10 bases lay in between. The CDR3 length is 11 residues. The CDR3 sequence: CASGRRDTIYF. CDR3 DNA sequence: TGTGCCAGCGGCAGGCGGGACACCATATATTTT.

V is TRBV7-6 and J is TRBJ2-5; D remains unclear. Trimming shortened V by 4 bases and J by 2 bases, and 2 bases separated the two germline ends. The CDR3 totals 11 residues. Germline V CDR1 and CDR2: SGHVS, FNYEAQ. CDR3: CASSSQETQYF. The CDR3 nucleotides are TGTGCCAGCAGCTCTCAAGAGACCCAGTACTTC.

This chain links TRBV15 with TRBJ1-4; maybe TRBD1 (5 bases). Germline V CDR1 and CDR2: LNHNV, YYDKDF (reference sequence). This CDR3 has 13 residues. V was pared by 2 bases and J by 8 bases, with 9 bases between. The CDR3 DNA reads TGTGCCACCAGCAGACAGGGTTACGAAAAACTGTTTTTT. This gives the protein CATSRQGYEKLFF.

V and J are TRBV28 and TRBJ1-5; weak D call: TRBD1 (5 bases). The CDR3 sequence is 14 residues long. Trimming cost V 5 bases and J 1 base, with 9 bases left between them. Germline V gives CDR1 MDHEN, CDR2 SYDVKM. CDR3 sequence (DNA): TGTGCCAGCAGTCTGGGGGGGAGCAATCAGCCCCAGCATTTT. This codes for CASSLGGSNQPQHF.

The chain employs TRBV18 and TRBJ2-5; 8 nucleotides align to TRBD2. The ends lost 3 bases at V and 1 base at J; junction bases unmatched: 4. CDR1 and CDR2 (germline): KGHSH, LQKENI. This CDR3 comprises 15 residues. The CDR3: CASSPERGTQETQYF. In DNA, the CDR3 is TGTGCCAGCTCACCCGAGCGGGGGACCCAAGAGACCCAGTACTTC.

This clone was recorded at least ten times. V is TRBV4-2 and J is TRBJ1-3; D not resolved. Trimming shortened V by 0 bases and J by 2 bases, and 8 bases separated the two germline ends. In germline, CDR1 is LGHNA, CDR2 YNFKEQ. This CDR3 is built from 15 residues. The CDR3 here is CASSQDSGTGNTIYF. CDR3 bases: TGTGCCAGCAGCCAAGACTCAGGCACTGGAAACACCATATATTTT.

In its sample, this clone was seen a few times. The chain carries TRBV10-3 and TRBJ1-5; maybe TRBD1 (5 bases). The CDR3 runs to 14 residues. V lost 4 bases, J lost 10 bases, and 17 bases lay in between. Germline CDR1 reads ENHRY; CDR2 reads SYGVKD. The CDR3 sequence is CAISGTSFGSPQHF. The CDR3 coding sequence is TGTGCCATCAGTGGGACAAGCTTCGGTAGTCCCCAGCATTTT.

Details on this clone: This specimen includes other DNA sequences encoding the same CDR3. The chain uses TRBV30 and TRBJ2-4; D might be TRBD2 (5 bases). CDR3 size: 14 residues. CDR1 is GTSNPN and CDR2 is SVGIG in the germline V gene (reference sequence). Between the trimmed V and J ends, which lost 0 bases and 1 base, there was a span of 7 bases. The CDR3 here is CAWSVRGAKNIQYF. The DNA of the CDR3 is TGTGCCTGGAGTGTACGAGGGGCCAAAAACATTCAGTACTTC. The full variable domain, completed using reference TRBV30 and TRBJ2-4, is SQTIHQWPATLVQPVGSPLSLECTVEGTSNPNLYWYRQAAGRGLQLLFYSVGIGQISSEVPQNLSASRPQDRQFILSSKKLLLSDSGFYLCAWSVRGAKNIQYFGAGTRLSVL.

This clone has only one observation. CDR3 in amino acids: CASSPRTLNTGELFF. In DNA form, the CDR3 reads TGTGCCAGCTCACCCCGGACACTTAACACCGGGGAGCTGTTTTTT. The V call is TRBV18, the J call TRBJ2-2; tentatively, D is TRBD1 (5 bases). The germline V gene encodes CDR1 KGHSH and CDR2 LQKENI. CDR3 size: 15 residues. V was clipped by 3 bases and J by 2 bases, with 10 bases between them. Supplemented by reference TRBV18 and TRBJ2-2, the full variable domain reads NAGVMQNPRHLVRRRGQEARLRCSPMKGHSHVYWYRQLPEEGLKFMVYLQKENIIDESGMPKERFSAEFPKEGPSILRIQQVVRGDSAAYFCASSPRTLNTGELFFGEGSRLTVL.

CDR3 nucleotides: TGTGCCAGCAGTGTGGGGGCAGGCCCCGGGAACGAGCAGTACTTC. The encoded protein is CASSVGAGPGNEQYF. The V gene is TRBV6-1, the J gene TRBJ2-7, with D perhaps TRBD1 (6 bases). Germline assignment: CDR1 MNHNS and CDR2 SASEGT. This CDR3 has 15 amino acids. Trimming took 4 bases from V and 5 from J, leaving 18 bases between them.

The rearrangement uses TRBV6-5 and TRBJ2-7, with D maybe TRBD1 (6 bases). CDR1 and CDR2 (germline): MNHEY, SVGAGI. This CDR3 region has 14 residues. Trimming took 0 bases from V and 1 from J, leaving 7 bases between them. CDR3 in amino acids: CASSYSQGSYEQYF. The CDR3 nucleotides read TGTGCCAGCAGTTACTCGCAGGGGTCCTACGAGCAGTACTTC.

The rearrangement joins TRBV25-1 to TRBJ2-5; 7 bases fit TRBD2. This CDR3 region has 14 residues. Germline-derived CDR1 and CDR2 are MGHDK and SYGVNS. The V segment lost 6 bases and the J segment 7 bases; nucleotides outside the gene matches: 11. The CDR3 coding sequence is TGTGCCAGCAGGGGGGGGGAGCCCCCATGGACCCAGTACTTC. Amino acid sequence: CASRGGEPPWTQYF. The full variable domain, with the rest looked up from reference TRBV25-1 and TRBJ2-5, is EADIYQTPRYLVIGTGKKITLECSQTMGHDKMYWYQQDPGMELHLIHYSYGVNSTEKGDLSSESTVSRIRTEHFPLTLESARPSHTSQYLCASRGGEPPWTQYFGPGTRLLVL.

Concerning this clone itself: An end of the junction does not agree with germline; a read error may underlie this. The chain links TRBV7-9 to TRBJ2-7; the D is unclear. Germline V gives CDR1 SEHNR, CDR2 FQNEAQ (reference sequence). CDR3 length: 12 amino acids. The DNA for the CDR3 is TGTTCCAGCAGCCAGGCGAATAACGAGCAGTACTTC. This sequence encodes CSSSQANNEQYF.